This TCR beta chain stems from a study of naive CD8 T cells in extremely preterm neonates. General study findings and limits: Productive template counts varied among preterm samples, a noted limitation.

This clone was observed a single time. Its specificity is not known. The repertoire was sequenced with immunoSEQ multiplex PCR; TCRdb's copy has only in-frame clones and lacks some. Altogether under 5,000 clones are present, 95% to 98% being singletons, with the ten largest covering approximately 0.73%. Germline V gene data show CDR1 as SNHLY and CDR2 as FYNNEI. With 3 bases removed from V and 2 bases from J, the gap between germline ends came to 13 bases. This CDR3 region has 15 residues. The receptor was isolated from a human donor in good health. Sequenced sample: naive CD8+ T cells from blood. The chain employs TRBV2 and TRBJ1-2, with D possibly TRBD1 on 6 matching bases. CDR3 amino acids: CASSERGGSNYGYTF. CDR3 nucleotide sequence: TGTGCCAGCAGTGAGAGGGGGGGATCAAACTATGGCTACACCTTC.